The source of this T cell receptor (beta chain) is a study of blood T cell repertoires in COVID-19. Germline lookup yields CDR1 SGHAT and CDR2 FQNNGV. Deletions cut 1 base from V and 2 bases from J, with 14 bases between. This CDR3 is 16 amino acids long. Here immunoSEQ multiplex PCR was the method, and the copy in TCRdb shows in-frame clones only, minus some. The sample includes 300,000 or so clones, approximately 87% of them seen just once. The TCR comes from a middle-aged woman who had recovered from COVID-19. The rearrangement links TRBV11-2 to TRBJ1-1; perhaps TRBD1 as D (6 bases). Sequenced: peripheral blood. The CDR3 region is CASSLGLRQANTEAFF. The CDR3 bases are TGTGCCAGCAGCTTAGGATTACGACAGGCAAACACTGAAGCTTTCTTT.